The source of this TCR beta chain is a study of blood T cell repertoires in COVID-19. Participants came from fewer than 25 US areas, aged about 18 to 90 years. Clones were sequenced by immunoSEQ multiplex PCR, and TCRdb holds only the in-frame ones, with some missing. The top ten hold around 2.6% of the sample, which has about 320,000 clones, about 88% seen once. Trimming stripped 8 bases from V and 6 bases from J, with 22 bases between. The CDR3 is 15 amino acids. The germline V gene encodes CDR1 MGHRA and CDR2 YSYEKL. The chain couples TRBV4-1 to TRBJ1-1; tentatively, D is TRBD1 (5 bases). This receptor was taken from a man between 60 and 75 years old who had recovered from COVID-19. The source material was PBMCs or T cells enriched from blood (not recorded which). The CDR3 DNA reads as TGCGCCAGCGGGGAGGGTAAGGGGAAAACCCCTGAAGCTTTCTTT. Protein product: CASGEGKGKTPEAFF.